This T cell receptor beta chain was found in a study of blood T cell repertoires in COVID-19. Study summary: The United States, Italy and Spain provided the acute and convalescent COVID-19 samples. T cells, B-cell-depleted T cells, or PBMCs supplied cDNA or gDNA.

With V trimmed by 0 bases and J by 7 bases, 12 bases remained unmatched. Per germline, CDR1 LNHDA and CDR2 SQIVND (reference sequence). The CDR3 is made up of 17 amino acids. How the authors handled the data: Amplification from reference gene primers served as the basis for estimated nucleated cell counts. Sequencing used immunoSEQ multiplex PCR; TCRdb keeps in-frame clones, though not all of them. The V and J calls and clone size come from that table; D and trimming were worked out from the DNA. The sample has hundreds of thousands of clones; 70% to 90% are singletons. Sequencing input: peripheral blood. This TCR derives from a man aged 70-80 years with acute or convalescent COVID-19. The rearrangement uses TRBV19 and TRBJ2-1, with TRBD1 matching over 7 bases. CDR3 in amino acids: CASSIENRGGIGNEQFF. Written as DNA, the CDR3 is TGTGCCAGTAGTATAGAGAACAGGGGTGGTATAGGTAATGAGCAGTTCTTC.